The subject of this entry is one TCR beta chain. Its recognized antigen is unknown. No base-level quality is on record; no much larger clone is a single base apart. Libraries were prepared through the immunoSEQ multiplex PCR assay. The original pipeline was this. To diagnose cytomegalovirus status from the catalog of TCR beta chain sequences, a statistical classification framework was built. What TCRdb holds here is the immuneACCESS table cut down to in-frame rearrangements. Part of the clones is not present; checked against another copy, under half of the missing clones reflect an unresolved V gene, and the others are unexplained. V and J calls and clone size are those listed in that table; D and trimming were worked out from the DNA. A total of roughly 52,000 clones appear in this sample, around 90% of them only once. The ten largest make up over 3% of the sample. The data derive from a study of cytomegalovirus exposure and HLA in healthy donors (dated by TCRdb to about 2017). About the study as a whole: The 666 repertoires of the first cohort and the roughly 110 validation repertoires were produced on the same platform, according to a later analysis. The study aimed to test whether cataloging public T cell receptors could reveal signatures of past pathogen exposure. A separate validation cohort of roughly 130 different subjects was used in addition to the approximately 610-subject first cohort. The study combined high-throughput TCR immunosequencing, statistical association of individual TCRs with disease status, and machine learning to predict cytomegalovirus infection status. The full study reports these points: It was suggested by the authors that the approach could potentially be generalized to other disease states and immunological phenotypes. The validation cohort had no HLA typing available for a later analysis, so co-occurrence within that cohort was assessed over all 130 or so repertoires. A few of the identified cytomegalovirus-associated TCR beta chains were confirmed in vitro to be specific for cytomegalovirus antigens. In both the original and validation cohorts, the classifier was reported to diagnose cytomegalovirus status with high specificity and sensitivity. Across donors, most TCR sequences were observed very rarely, whereas some public TCRs were present in many individuals. A total of about 180 TCR beta chains were listed by the study as associated with cytomegalovirus. In a later analysis, TCRs clustered in the first cohort were found to also tend to co-occur in the 100 to 150 validation repertoires, with about 94% of cluster scores above 0.

For CDR1 and CDR2, the germline V gene lists SGHAT and FQNNGV. Trimming takes 8 bases from V and 5 bases from J, and the germline ends sit 21 bases apart. Counted from cysteine to phenylalanine, this CDR3 has 16 amino acids. The read is trimmed to its CDR3 DNA, 48 bases read in frame from base 1. Donors formed part of the validation cohort, which comprised over a hundred subjects and was distinct from the first cohort of under 750 subjects. The material sequenced was PBMCs. The V and J segments used are TRBV11-2 and TRBJ2-2, with no D gene named confidently. This sequence was found in a man aged 18 to 35 in good health and CMV-seronegative. The CDR3 protein is CASSTSGAARTGELFF. The DNA sequence reads TGTGCCAGCTCTACCTCGGGTGCTGCTAGGACCGGGGAGCTGTTTTTT.